Listed here are 5 T cell receptor beta chains from one sample, sequenced in a study of OX40 agonist ivuxolimab in advanced cancers. Assay: immunoSEQ multiplex PCR; the TCRdb copy retains only in-frame clones and omits some. This repertoire shows 15,000 to 20,000 clones, 80% to 85% found once; its top ten account for 40% to 45%. The specimen comprised CD4+ or CD8+ T cells sorted from blood, sampled in a trial of the OX40 agonist ivuxolimab. These receptors were collected from an adult with an advanced solid tumor such as melanoma, head and neck, liver or kidney cancer.

V is TRBV11-2 and J is TRBJ2-7; D possibly corresponds to TRBD2 (5 bases). Trimming took off 3 bases at V and 6 bases at J, with 15 bases between the two ends. Germline V CDR1 and CDR2: SGHAT, FQNNGV. The length of the CDR3 is 14 residues. The CDR3 DNA follows: TGTGCCAGCAGCTTTAGGGCTAGCATAGGCGAGCAGTACTTC. As protein: CASSFRASIGEQYF.

The chain joins TRBV30 to TRBJ2-2, with 8 bases fitting TRBD2. The V segment lost 4 bases and the J segment 3 bases; nucleotides outside the gene matches: 7. In germline, CDR1 is GTSNPN, CDR2 SVGIG (reference sequence). The CDR3 runs to 15 residues. The CDR3 here is CAWKVGTRYTGELFF. CDR3 in DNA: TGTGCCTGGAAAGTCGGGACTAGATACACCGGGGAGCTGTTTTTT.

The J gene is TRBJ2-7, the V gene TRBV29-1; 9 positions agree with TRBD1. The length of the CDR3 is 14 residues. CDR1 and CDR2 (germline): SQVTM, ANQGSEA. V was pared by 4 bases and J by 4 bases, with 8 bases of the junction left unmatched. CDR3 loop: CSVVNRGTGYEQYF. CDR3 DNA: TGCAGCGTTGTCAACAGGGGGACAGGGTACGAGCAGTACTTC.

This rearrangement joins TRBV4-1 to TRBJ1-2, with D unresolved. The CDR3 consists of 16 residues. V lost 0 bases to trimming and J lost 5 bases, with 16 bases between them. The V gene's germline CDR1 is MGHRA and CDR2 YSYEKL. Here the CDR3 reads CASSQDPGTEPYGYTF. The CDR3 nucleotides read TGCGCCAGCAGCCAAGATCCGGGAACCGAACCATATGGCTACACCTTC.

V and J are TRBV4-2 and TRBJ2-1; D uncertain. With 4 bases removed from V and 4 bases from J, the gap between germline ends came to 8 bases. From germline, CDR1 is LGHNA and CDR2 YNFKEQ. The CDR3 totals 13 residues. The CDR3 here is CASSPMLYNEQFF. In nucleotides, the CDR3 is TGTGCCAGCAGCCCAATGCTGTACAATGAGCAGTTCTTC.